Listed below are T cell receptor beta chains from one sample, sequenced in a study of T-cell reconstitution after alpha-beta-depleted transplantation in children. TCRdb analysed the PCR reads with MiXCR anew, one entry per CDR3 protein. This table holds approximately 200,000 distinct CDR3 sequences, 6.3% found once. The sample was PBMCs, taken before TCRalphabeta/CD19-depleted stem cell transplant. These receptors were taken from a girl under three years old with combined immunodeficiency, due to receive a stem cell transplant. The CDR3 runs from the conserved cysteine through the conserved F or W. The D gene is left open where the match is weak. Clone size, where shown, is once, few, many, or a class for clones that have expanded.

cdr3_nt,cdr3_aa,v_call,j_call,clone_size,cdr3_length,d_call
TGCAGTGCTTCTGGACTAGCGGGATCGTCCCTTTTCCAAGAGACCCAGTACTTC,CSASGLAGSSLFQETQYF,TRBV20-1,TRBJ2-5,many,18,TRBD2
TGCAGTGCTAGCCGCCGGGACTCCTACGAGCAGTACTTC,CSASRRDSYEQYF,TRBV20-1,TRBJ2-7,.,13,.
TGTGCCAGCAGTCTTGGGACACCAAACACTGAAGCTTTCTTT,CASSLGTPNTEAFF,TRBV12-3/TRBV12-4,TRBJ1-1,many,14,.
TGCAGTGCTAGAGATCAGGGGTACGAGCAGTACTTC,CSARDQGYEQYF,TRBV20-1,TRBJ2-7,many,12,.
TGTGCCAGCAGTTACACGGACATCGAGCAGTACTTC,CASSYTDIEQYF,TRBV6-2/TRBV6-3,TRBJ2-7,many,12,.
TGTGCCAGCAGCCGATTACAGGGAGCTACAAATGAAAAACTGTTTTTT,CASSRLQGATNEKLFF,TRBV28,TRBJ1-4,many,16,.
TGTGCCAGCAGTCCCATCGACAGGGACACTGAAGCTTTCTTT,CASSPIDRDTEAFF,TRBV28,TRBJ1-1,many,14,TRBD1
TGTGCCAGCAGTGAAAGGCTAGCGGGGGCCCCCTTGGACAATGAGCAGTTCTTC,CASSERLAGAPLDNEQFF,TRBV2,TRBJ2-1,many,18,TRBD2
TGCAGTGCTAGAGCTGGACTAGCGGGTCTACAAGAGACCCAGTACTTC,CSARAGLAGLQETQYF,TRBV20-1,TRBJ2-5,few,16,TRBD2
TGCGCCAGCAGCCAAGTTAGTTTGGTAGCGGGAGCATTCGAGACCCAGTACTTC,CASSQVSLVAGAFETQYF,TRBV4-3,TRBJ2-5,many,18,TRBD2
TGCAGTGCTAGAGTCGGTCCGGGGTTTGACGAGCAGTACTTC,CSARVGPGFDEQYF,TRBV20-1,TRBJ2-7,.,14,.
TGTGCCAGCAGTGTCCGGGGTCCATACAATGAGCAGTTCTTC,CASSVRGPYNEQFF,TRBV7-6,TRBJ2-1,many,14,.
TGCAGCGAAGAAGGCTACACCTTC,CSEEGYTF,TRBV29-1,TRBJ1-2,many,8,.
TGCGCCAGCAGCCAAGTTTCAGGGGATGGCTACACCTTC,CASSQVSGDGYTF,TRBV4-3,TRBJ1-2,.,13,.
TGTGCTAGCGAACTAGCTGGTCGTCAAGAGACCCAGTACTTC,CASELAGRQETQYF,TRBV7-7,TRBJ2-5,.,14,.
TGTGCCAGCAGACCCTCGGGAGCGGGGGGGCGTGAGCAGTACTTC,CASRPSGAGGREQYF,TRBV12-3/TRBV12-4,TRBJ2-7,many,15,TRBD2
TGCGCCAGCAGCCGAGGACTGAACTACGAGCAGTACTTC,CASSRGLNYEQYF,TRBV4-3,TRBJ2-7,many,13,.
TGTGCCAGCGGTAGTACAGGCGGCAACCTGCGGGGCTACACCTTC,CASGSTGGNLRGYTF,TRBV12-3/TRBV12-4,TRBJ1-2,many,15,.
TGTGCCAGTAGTTCGTCGGGCGGGTTCTATGGTGAAAAACTGTTTTTT,CASSSSGGFYGEKLFF,TRBV19,TRBJ1-4,.,16,.
TGCAGCGTTCAAGGCATACAGGGGGCTATCACCGGGGAGCTGTTTTTT,CSVQGIQGAITGELFF,TRBV29-1,TRBJ2-2,once,16,TRBD1
TGTGCCAGCAGTGACATCACCGGGGAGCTGTTTTTT,CASSDITGELFF,TRBV2,TRBJ2-2,many,12,.
TGTGCCAGCTCCTATAGCTTCGACCTAGCCAAAAACATTCAGTACTTC,CASSYSFDLAKNIQYF,TRBV5-6,TRBJ2-4,many,16,.
TGCAGCGACGCCCCGAGCGACAGGGAGGGCAATGAGCAGTTCTTC,CSDAPSDREGNEQFF,TRBV29-1,TRBJ2-1,.,15,.
TGTGCCTGGAGTGTGGTGGCCCTGAAAAAACTGTTTTTT,CAWSVVALKKLFF,TRBV30,TRBJ1-4,few,13,.
TGCAGCGTTGAAGATAGGGACTCGGTGAACACTGAAGCTTTCTTT,CSVEDRDSVNTEAFF,TRBV29-1,TRBJ1-1,many,15,.
TGTGCCAGCAGCCCCCGTGAGGGGGAGGCGTACAATGAGCAGTTCTTC,CASSPREGEAYNEQFF,TRBV13,TRBJ2-1,many,16,.
TGTGCCAGCAGCTTAGAGGAAGCTGGGTTCTACGAGCAGTACTTC,CASSLEEAGFYEQYF,TRBV7-9,TRBJ2-7,many,15,.
TGCGCCAGCAGCTCGCAGTACGAGCAGTACTTC,CASSSQYEQYF,TRBV5-1,TRBJ2-7,many,11,.
TGTGCCAGCAGTTTAGGGTTAGACGGGAATGAGCAGTTCTTC,CASSLGLDGNEQFF,TRBV27,TRBJ2-1,many,14,.
TGTGCCACCAGCAGAGATCTGGTAATTGATAGCACAGATACGCAGTATTTT,CATSRDLVIDSTDTQYF,TRBV15,TRBJ2-3,few,17,.
TGTGCCAGCAGTGGGTGGACATCCTCTTCCACAGATACGCAGTATTTT,CASSGWTSSSTDTQYF,TRBV12-3/TRBV12-4,TRBJ2-3,many,16,.
TGCGCCAGCAGTGAGGGACCCGATAATTCACCCCTCCACTTT,CASSEGPDNSPLHF,TRBV10-2,TRBJ1-6,many,14,.
TGTGCCAGCCACAGGGCGTCGGGCAATCAGCCCCAGCATTTT,CASHRASGNQPQHF,TRBV28,TRBJ1-5,few,14,.
TGTGCCAGCAGCCCGGGGAGTTATGGCTACACCTTC,CASSPGSYGYTF,TRBV3-1,TRBJ1-2,many,12,.
TGCAGCGTGGATGGATTGGACCTACGGGGAGATACGCAGTATTTT,CSVDGLDLRGDTQYF,TRBV29-1,TRBJ2-3,many,15,.
TGCGCCAGCAGCCACCTGACAGGGGAGAGAGACACTGAAGCTTTCTTT,CASSHLTGERDTEAFF,TRBV5-1,TRBJ1-1,many,16,TRBD1
TGTGCCAGCAGCCCTAGACAGGGAGGACTAGCGGGGAATGAGCAGTTCTTC,CASSPRQGGLAGNEQFF,TRBV7-2,TRBJ2-1,many,17,TRBD2
TGCAGCGTCCTAGCGGGAGGGCCTGAAAGCACAGATACGCAGTATTTT,CSVLAGGPESTDTQYF,TRBV29-1,TRBJ2-3,many,16,TRBD2
TGTGCCAGCAGCTCGGACGGCTACACCGGGGAGCTGTTTTTT,CASSSDGYTGELFF,TRBV12-3/TRBV12-4,TRBJ2-2,many,14,.